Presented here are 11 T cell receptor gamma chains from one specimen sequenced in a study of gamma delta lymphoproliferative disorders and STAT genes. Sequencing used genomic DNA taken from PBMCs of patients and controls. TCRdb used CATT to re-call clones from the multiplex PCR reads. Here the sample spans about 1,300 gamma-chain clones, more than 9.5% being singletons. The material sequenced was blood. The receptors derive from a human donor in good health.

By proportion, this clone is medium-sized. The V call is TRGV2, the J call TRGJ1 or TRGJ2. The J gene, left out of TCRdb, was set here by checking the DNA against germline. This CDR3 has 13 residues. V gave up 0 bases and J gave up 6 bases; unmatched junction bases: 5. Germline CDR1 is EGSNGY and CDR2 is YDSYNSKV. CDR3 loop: CATWDGQGYKKLF. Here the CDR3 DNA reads TGTGCCACCTGGGACGGGCAAGGTTATAAGAAACTCTTT.

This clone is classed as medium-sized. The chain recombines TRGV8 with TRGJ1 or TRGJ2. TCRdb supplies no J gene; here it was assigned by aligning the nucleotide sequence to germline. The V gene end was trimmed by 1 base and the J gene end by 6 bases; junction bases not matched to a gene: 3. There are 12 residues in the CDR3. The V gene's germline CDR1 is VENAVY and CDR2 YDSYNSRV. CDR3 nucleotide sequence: TGTGCCACCTGGGATAGCCTTTATAAGAAACTCTTT. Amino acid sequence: CATWDSLYKKLF.

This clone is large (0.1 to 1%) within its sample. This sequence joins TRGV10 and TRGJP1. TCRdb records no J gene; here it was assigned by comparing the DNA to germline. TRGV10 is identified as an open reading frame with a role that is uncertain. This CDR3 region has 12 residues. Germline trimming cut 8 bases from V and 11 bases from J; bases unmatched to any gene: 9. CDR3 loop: CAAWALGWFKIF. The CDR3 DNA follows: TGTGCTGCGTGGGCCCTGGGCTGGTTCAAGATATTT.

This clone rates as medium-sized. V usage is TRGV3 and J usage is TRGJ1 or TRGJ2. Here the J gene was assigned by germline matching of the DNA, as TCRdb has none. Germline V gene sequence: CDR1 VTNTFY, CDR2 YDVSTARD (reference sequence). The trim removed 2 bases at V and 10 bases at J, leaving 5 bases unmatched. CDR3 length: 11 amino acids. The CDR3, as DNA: TGTGCCACCTGGGACAACCACAAGAAACTCTTT. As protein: CATWDNHKKLF.

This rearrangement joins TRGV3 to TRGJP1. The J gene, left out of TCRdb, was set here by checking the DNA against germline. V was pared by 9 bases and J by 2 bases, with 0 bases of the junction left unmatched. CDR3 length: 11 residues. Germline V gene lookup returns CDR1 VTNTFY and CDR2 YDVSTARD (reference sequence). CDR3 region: CATTTGWFKIF. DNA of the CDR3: TGTGCCACCACCACTGGTTGGTTCAAGATATTT.

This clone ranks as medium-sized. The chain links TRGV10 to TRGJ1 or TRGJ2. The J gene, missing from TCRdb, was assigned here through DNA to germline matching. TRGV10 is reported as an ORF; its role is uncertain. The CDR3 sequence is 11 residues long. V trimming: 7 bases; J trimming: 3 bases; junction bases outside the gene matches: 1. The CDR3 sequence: CAAWFYYKKLF. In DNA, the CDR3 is TGTGCTGCGTGGTTTTATTATAAGAAACTCTTT.

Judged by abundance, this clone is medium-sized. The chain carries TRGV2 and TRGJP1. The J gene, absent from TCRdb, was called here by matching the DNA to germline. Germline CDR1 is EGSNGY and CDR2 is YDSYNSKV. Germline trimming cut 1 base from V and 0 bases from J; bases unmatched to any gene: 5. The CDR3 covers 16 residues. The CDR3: CATWDGPYTTGWFKIF. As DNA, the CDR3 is TGTGCCACCTGGGACGGCCCTTATACCACTGGTTGGTTCAAGATATTT.

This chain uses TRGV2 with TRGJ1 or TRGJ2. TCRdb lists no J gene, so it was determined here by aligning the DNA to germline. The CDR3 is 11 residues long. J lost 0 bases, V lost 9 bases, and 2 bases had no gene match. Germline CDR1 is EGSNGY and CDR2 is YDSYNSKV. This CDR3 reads CATANYYKKLF. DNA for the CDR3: TGTGCCACCGCGAATTATTATAAGAAACTCTTT.

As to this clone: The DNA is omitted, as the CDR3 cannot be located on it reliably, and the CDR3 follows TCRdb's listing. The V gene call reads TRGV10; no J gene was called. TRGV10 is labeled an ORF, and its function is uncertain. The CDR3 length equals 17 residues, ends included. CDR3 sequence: CAAWEITRNSLAVEQHF.

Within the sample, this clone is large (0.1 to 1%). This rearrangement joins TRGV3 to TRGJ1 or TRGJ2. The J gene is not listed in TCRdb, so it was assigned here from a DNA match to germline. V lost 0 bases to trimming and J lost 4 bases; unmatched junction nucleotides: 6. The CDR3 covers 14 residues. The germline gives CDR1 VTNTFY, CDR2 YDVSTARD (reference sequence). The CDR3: CATWDRLGYYKKLF. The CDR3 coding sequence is TGTGCCACCTGGGACAGGCTGGGGTATTATAAGAAACTCTTT.

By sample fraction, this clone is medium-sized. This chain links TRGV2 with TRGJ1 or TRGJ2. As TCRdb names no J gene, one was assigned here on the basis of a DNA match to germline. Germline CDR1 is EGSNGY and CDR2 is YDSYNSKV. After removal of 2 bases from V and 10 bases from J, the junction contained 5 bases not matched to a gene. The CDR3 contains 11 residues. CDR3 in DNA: TGTGCCACCTGGGACGTACCCAAGAAACTCTTT. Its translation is CATWDVPKKLF.